These 12 T cell receptor beta chains were all obtained from the same sample, sequenced in a study of shared clonotypes between healthy human individuals. Cells designated naive CD8 were CD45RO-negative and were positively selected for CCR7, with terminally differentiated effector memory CD45RA+ cells excluded. Generated by immunoSEQ multiplex PCR, the TCRdb table keeps only in-frame clones and is missing some. The table records about 750,000 clones, 80% to 95% of them present only once. The sample consisted of naive CD8+ T cells sorted from blood. These receptors originate from a young man in good health.

In its sample, this clone was seen once. This chain's CDR3 is CASSAKREGLDVDTQYF. The CDR3 nucleotides read TGTGCCAGCAGCGCCAAGCGGGAGGGCCTGGACGTAGATACGCAGTATTTT. V and J are TRBV9 and TRBJ2-3, with TRBD2 matching 10 bases. Looked up from germline, CDR1 is SGDLS and CDR2 is YYNGEE. V gave up 3 bases and J gave up 5 bases; unmatched junction bases: 12. The CDR3 is 17 amino acids.

The CDR3 nucleotides read TGTGCCAGCAGCTTCAACAGGGGTATCACTGGCTACACCTTC. The encoded protein is CASSFNRGITGYTF. V and J are TRBV5-8 and TRBJ1-2, with 7 bases that match TRBD1. This CDR3 is 14 amino acids long. The V and J ends lost 2 bases and 7 bases, in that order; junction bases with no gene match: 8. The germline V gene encodes CDR1 SGHTS and CDR2 YDEGEE. The full variable domain, rest sourced from reference TRBV5-8 and TRBJ1-2, is EAGVTQSPTHLIKTRGQQATLRCSPISGHTSVYWYQQALGLGLQFLLWYDEGEERNRGNFPPRFSGRQFPNYSSELNVNALELEDSALYLCASSFNRGITGYTFGSGTRLTVV.

The rearrangement uses TRBV30 and TRBJ1-5, with D perhaps TRBD1 (6 bases). Germline V gene data show CDR1 as GTSNPN and CDR2 as SVGIG (reference sequence). The V gene lost 2 bases and the J gene lost 0 bases, with 11 bases spanning the gap. The CDR3 has 15 amino acids. CDR3 sequence (DNA): TGTGCCTGGAGTAGCGGACAGAATAGCAATCAGCCCCAGCATTTT. Its protein is CAWSSGQNSNQPQHF.

V is TRBV28 and J is TRBJ1-1, with D possibly TRBD1 on 6 matching bases. The CDR3 runs 14 residues. Germline-derived CDR1 and CDR2 are MDHEN and SYDVKM. Trimming cost V 6 bases and J 0 bases, with 11 bases left between them. This chain's CDR3 is CASRQDSMNTEAFF. The CDR3, as DNA: TGTGCCAGCAGACAGGACAGCATGAACACTGAAGCTTTCTTT. Combining the CDR3 with reference TRBV28 and TRBJ1-1 gives the whole variable domain DVKVTQSSRYLVKRTGEKVFLECVQDMDHENMFWYRQDPGLGLRLIYFSYDVKMKEKGDIPEGYSVSREKKERFSLILESASTNQTSMYLCASRQDSMNTEAFFGQGTRLTVV.

This sequence joins TRBV6-6 and TRBJ2-7, with 7 bases fitting TRBD1. Germline V lookup: CDR1 MNHNY, CDR2 SVGAGI (reference sequence). The J segment lost 3 bases and the V segment lost 0 bases, leaving 5 bases of the junction unmatched. The CDR3 consists of 15 residues. Written as DNA, the CDR3 is TGTGCCAGCAGTTACTCGATTGGGACAGACTACGAGCAGTACTTC. It yields the protein CASSYSIGTDYEQYF.

This clone was seen a handful of times. The chain is built from TRBV4-2 and TRBJ1-1; unclear D gene. The CDR3 runs 13 residues. Germline CDR1 reads LGHNA; CDR2 reads YNFKEQ. V lost 6 bases, J lost 2 bases, and 10 bases lay in between. This chain's CDR3 is CASRGNENTEAFF. DNA of the CDR3: TGTGCCAGCAGAGGAAACGAAAACACTGAAGCTTTCTTT.

The CDR3, as DNA: TGTGCCAGCTCCCCGGGACAAAACCAAGAGACCCAGTACTTC. Its translation: CASSPGQNQETQYF. V is TRBV28 and J is TRBJ2-5; D may be TRBD1 (6 bases). V lost 8 bases, J lost 0 bases, and 13 bases lay in between. The CDR3 covers 14 residues. The germline V gene has CDR1 MDHEN and CDR2 SYDVKM.

This sequence joins TRBV19 and TRBJ2-1; D gene unclear. CDR3 size: 12 residues. With 1 base removed from V and 13 bases from J, the gap between germline ends came to 11 bases. Germline V gene data show CDR1 as LNHDA and CDR2 as SQIVND (reference sequence). The CDR3 DNA follows: TGTGCCAGTAGTATAGGCTCGTTTGAACAGTTCTTC. It yields the protein CASSIGSFEQFF.

Comments on this clone: Being one base from a much bigger clone, this may be a read error. The identical CDR3 is also encoded by other nucleotide sequences in the sample. This rearrangement joins TRBV7-8 to TRBJ1-5; no definite D call. Germline V gene lookup returns CDR1 SGHVS and CDR2 FQNEAQ. V was cut by 4 bases and J by 2 bases, with 3 bases left in between. The CDR3 sequence is 12 residues long. The CDR3 DNA sequence: TGTGCCAGCAGCTCAGGCAATCAGCCCCAGCATTTT. Protein: CASSSGNQPQHF.

The chain uses TRBV19 and TRBJ1-5; maybe TRBD1 (5 bases). The germline V gene has CDR1 LNHDA and CDR2 SQIVND (reference sequence). This CDR3 is built from 17 residues. The germline V and J ends were trimmed by 2 bases and 0 bases, with 14 bases remaining between them. The CDR3 bases are TGTGCCAGTAGTATAACATCCGGACAAGATAGCAATCAGCCCCAGCATTTT. It codes for CASSITSGQDSNQPQHF. The variable domain in full, completed from reference TRBV19 and TRBJ1-5, reads DGGITQSPKYLFRKEGQNVTLSCEQNLNHDAMYWYRQDPGQGLRLIYYSQIVNDFQKGDIAEGYSVSREKKESFPLTVTSAQKNPTAFYLCASSITSGQDSNQPQHFGDGTRLSIL.

This chain joins TRBV4-1 and TRBJ1-1, with D unresolved. CDR3 size: 12 residues. Germline values: CDR1 MGHRA, CDR2 YSYEKL. V gave up 0 bases and J gave up 10 bases, with 9 bases separating them. DNA of the CDR3: TGCGCCAGCAGCCAAGATACCCGTGTAGCTTTCTTT. This codes for CASSQDTRVAFF.

The genes are TRBV5-1 and TRBJ2-7; D is unresolved. Between the trimmed V and J ends, which lost 0 bases and 0 bases, there was a span of 13 bases. This CDR3 is 16 amino acids long. Germline-derived CDR1 and CDR2 are SGHRS and YFSETQ. Here the CDR3 reads CASSLALNTDSYEQYF. The CDR3 DNA is TGCGCCAGCAGCTTGGCCTTGAACACGGACTCCTACGAGCAGTACTTC.